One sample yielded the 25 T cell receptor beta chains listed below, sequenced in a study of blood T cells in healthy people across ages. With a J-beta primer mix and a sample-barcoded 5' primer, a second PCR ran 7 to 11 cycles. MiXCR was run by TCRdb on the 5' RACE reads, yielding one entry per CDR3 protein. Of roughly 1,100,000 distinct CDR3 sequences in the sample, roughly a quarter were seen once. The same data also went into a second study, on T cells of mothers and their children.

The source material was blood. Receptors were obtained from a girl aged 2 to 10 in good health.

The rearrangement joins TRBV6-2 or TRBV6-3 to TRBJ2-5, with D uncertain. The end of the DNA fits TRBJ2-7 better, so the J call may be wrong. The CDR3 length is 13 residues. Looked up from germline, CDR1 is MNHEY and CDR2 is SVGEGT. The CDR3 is CASEVGASSEQYF. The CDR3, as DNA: TGTGCCAGCGAGGTGGGCGCATCGTCCGAGCAGTACTTC.

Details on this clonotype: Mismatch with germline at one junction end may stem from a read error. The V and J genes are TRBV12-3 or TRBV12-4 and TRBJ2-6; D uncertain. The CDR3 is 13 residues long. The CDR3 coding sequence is TGTACCAGCAGAGATTCTGGGGCCAACGTCCTGACTTTC. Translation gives CTSRDSGANVLTF.

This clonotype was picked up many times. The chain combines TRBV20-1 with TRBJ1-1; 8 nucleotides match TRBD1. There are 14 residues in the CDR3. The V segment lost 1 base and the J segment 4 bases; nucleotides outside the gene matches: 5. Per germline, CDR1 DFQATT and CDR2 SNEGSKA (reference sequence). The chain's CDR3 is CSARGLGQGTEAFF. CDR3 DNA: TGCAGTGCTAGAGGACTTGGACAGGGCACTGAAGCTTTCTTT.

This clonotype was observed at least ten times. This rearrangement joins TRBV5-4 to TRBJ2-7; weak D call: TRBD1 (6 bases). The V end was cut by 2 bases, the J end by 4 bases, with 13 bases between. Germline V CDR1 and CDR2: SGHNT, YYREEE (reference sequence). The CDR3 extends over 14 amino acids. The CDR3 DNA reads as TGTGCCAGCAGCTTTCAAGGGGGTGGTTACGAGCAGTACTTC. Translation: CASSFQGGGYEQYF.

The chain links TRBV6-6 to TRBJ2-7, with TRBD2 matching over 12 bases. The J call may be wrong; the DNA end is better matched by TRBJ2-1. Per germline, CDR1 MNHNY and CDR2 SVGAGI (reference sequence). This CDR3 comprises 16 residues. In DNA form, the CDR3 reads TGTGCCAGCAGACGACTAGCGGGAGAAGGTTACAATGAGCAGTTCTTC. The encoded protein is CASRRLAGEGYNEQFF.

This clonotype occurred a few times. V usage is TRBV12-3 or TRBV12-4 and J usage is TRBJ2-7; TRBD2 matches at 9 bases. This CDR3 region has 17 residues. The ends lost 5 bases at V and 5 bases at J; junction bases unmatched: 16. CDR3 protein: CASSPWLSTSGSNEQYF. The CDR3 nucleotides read TGTGCCAGCAGTCCGTGGTTGTCGACTAGCGGTAGTAACGAGCAGTACTTC.

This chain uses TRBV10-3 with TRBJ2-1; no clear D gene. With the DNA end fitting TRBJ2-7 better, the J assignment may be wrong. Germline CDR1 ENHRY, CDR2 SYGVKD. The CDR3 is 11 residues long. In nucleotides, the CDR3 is TGTGCCATCAGTGTGTACGGCGAGCAGTACTTC. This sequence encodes CAISVYGEQYF.

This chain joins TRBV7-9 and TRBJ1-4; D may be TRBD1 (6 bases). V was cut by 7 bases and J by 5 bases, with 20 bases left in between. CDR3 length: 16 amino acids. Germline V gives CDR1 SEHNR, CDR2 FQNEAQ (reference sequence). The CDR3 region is CASKFLPGHDNEKLFF. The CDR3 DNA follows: TGTGCCAGCAAATTTCTTCCGGGACACGACAATGAAAAACTGTTTTTT. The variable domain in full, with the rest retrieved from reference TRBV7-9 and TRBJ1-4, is DTGVSQNPRHKITKRGQNVTFRCDPISEHNRLYWYRQTLGQGPEFLTYFQNEAQLEKSRLLSDRFSAERPKGSFSTLEIQRTEQGDSAMYLCASKFLPGHDNEKLFFGSGTQLSVL.

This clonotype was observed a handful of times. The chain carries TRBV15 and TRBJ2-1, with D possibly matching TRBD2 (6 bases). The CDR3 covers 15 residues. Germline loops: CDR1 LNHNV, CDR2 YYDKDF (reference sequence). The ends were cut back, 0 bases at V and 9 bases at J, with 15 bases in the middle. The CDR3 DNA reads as TGTGCCACCAGCAGAGATGTGGCAGGAGGGGTTGAGCAGTTCTTC. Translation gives CATSRDVAGGVEQFF.

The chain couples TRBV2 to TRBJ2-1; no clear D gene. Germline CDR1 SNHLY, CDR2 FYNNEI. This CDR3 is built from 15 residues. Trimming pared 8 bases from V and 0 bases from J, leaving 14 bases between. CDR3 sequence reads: CASGSFYLSYNEQFF. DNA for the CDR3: TGTGCCAGCGGATCATTCTACCTCTCCTACAATGAGCAGTTCTTC.

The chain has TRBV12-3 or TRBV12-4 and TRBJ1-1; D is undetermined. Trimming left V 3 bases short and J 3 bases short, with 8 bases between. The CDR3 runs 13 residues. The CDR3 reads CASSFDPYTEAFF. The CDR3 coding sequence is TGTGCCAGCAGTTTCGACCCCTACACTGAAGCTTTCTTT.

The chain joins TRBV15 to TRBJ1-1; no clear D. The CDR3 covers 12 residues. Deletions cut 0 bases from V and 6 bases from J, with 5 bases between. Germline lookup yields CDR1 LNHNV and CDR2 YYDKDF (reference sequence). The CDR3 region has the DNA TGTGCCACCAGCAGAGATCGTGCTGAAGCTTTCTTT. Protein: CATSRDRAEAFF. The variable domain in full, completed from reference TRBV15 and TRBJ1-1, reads DAMVIQNPRYQVTQFGKPVTLSCSQTLNHNVMYWYQQKSSQAPKLLFHYYDKDFNNEADTPDNFQSRRPNTSFCFLDIRSPGLGDTAMYLCATSRDRAEAFFGQGTRLTVV.

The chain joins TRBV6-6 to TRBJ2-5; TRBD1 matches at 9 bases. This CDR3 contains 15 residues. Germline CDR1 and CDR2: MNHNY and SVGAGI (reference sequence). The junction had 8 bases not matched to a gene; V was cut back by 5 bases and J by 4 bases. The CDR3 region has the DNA TGTGCCAGCAGTACTTGGACAGGGGACGGAGAGACCCAGTACTTC. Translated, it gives CASSTWTGDGETQYF.

The CDR3 nucleotides are TGTGCCAGCAGTCCCGTGTCTGGACCGCAGTACGAGCAGTACTTC. Encoded protein: CASSPVSGPQYEQYF. The rearrangement uses TRBV12-3 or TRBV12-4 and TRBJ2-5; D is unclear. The J call is doubtful: the DNA matches TRBJ2-7 better. There are 15 residues in the CDR3.

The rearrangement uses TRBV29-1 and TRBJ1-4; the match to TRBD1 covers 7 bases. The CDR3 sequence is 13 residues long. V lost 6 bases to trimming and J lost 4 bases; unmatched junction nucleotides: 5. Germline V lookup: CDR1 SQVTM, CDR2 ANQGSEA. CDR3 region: CSVQQGSNEKLFF. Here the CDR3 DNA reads TGCAGCGTGCAACAGGGGAGTAATGAAAAACTGTTTTTT.

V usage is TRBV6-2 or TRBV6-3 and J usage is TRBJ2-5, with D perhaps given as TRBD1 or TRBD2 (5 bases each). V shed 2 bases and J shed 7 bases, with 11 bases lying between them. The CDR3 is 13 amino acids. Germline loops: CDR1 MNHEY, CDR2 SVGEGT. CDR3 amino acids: CASSYPTGGTQYF. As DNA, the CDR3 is TGTGCCAGCAGTTACCCAACTGGGGGGACCCAGTACTTC.

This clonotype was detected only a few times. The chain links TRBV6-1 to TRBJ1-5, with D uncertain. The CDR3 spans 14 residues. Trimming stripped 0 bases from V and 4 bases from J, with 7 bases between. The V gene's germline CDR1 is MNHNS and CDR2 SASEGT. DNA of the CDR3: TGTGCCAGCAGTGAAGCGTCCCATAATCAGCCCCAGCATTTT. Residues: CASSEASHNQPQHF.

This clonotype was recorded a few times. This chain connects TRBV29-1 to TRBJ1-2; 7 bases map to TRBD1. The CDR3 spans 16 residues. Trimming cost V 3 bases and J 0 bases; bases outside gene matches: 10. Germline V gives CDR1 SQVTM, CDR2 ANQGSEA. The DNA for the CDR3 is TGCAGCGTTGACTCAGGGGGTCAAGCACCTAACTATGGCTACACCTTC. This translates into CSVDSGGQAPNYGYTF.

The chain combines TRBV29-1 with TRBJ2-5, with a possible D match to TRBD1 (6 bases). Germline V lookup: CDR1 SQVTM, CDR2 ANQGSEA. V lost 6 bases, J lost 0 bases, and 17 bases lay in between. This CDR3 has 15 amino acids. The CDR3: CSVLPRGTNQETQYF. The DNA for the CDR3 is TGCAGCGTACTCCCTAGGGGGACGAACCAAGAGACCCAGTACTTC.

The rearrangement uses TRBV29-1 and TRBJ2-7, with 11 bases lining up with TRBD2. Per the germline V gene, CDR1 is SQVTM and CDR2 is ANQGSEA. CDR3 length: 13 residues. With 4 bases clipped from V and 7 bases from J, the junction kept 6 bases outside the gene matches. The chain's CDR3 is CSVGSGRAWEQYF. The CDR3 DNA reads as TGCAGCGTTGGTAGCGGGAGGGCCTGGGAGCAGTACTTC.

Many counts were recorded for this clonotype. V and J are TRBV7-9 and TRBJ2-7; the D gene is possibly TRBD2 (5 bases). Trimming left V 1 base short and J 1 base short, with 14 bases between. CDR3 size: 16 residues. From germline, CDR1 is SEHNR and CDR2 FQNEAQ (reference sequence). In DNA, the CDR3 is TGTGCCAGCAGCTTAGTGTCGGGGATTTCTTCCTACGAGCAGTACTTC. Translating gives CASSLVSGISSYEQYF.

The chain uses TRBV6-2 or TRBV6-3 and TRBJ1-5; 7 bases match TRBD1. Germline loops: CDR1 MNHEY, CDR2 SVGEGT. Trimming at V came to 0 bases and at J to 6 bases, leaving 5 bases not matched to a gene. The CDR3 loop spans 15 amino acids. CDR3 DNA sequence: TGTGCCAGCAGTTACTCGTCAGGGGGAAGTCAGCCCCAGCATTTT. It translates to CASSYSSGGSQPQHF.

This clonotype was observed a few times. CDR3 loop: CASSFSPGQGFYTQYF. The CDR3, as DNA: TGTGCCAGCAGCTTCTCCCCCGGACAGGGATTCTACACCCAGTACTTC. The chain combines TRBV11-2 with TRBJ2-5; 8 positions agree with TRBD1. The CDR3 is 16 residues long. The junction had 14 bases not matched to a gene; V was cut back by 3 bases and J by 8 bases. Per germline, CDR1 SGHAT and CDR2 FQNNGV. The full variable domain, in which reference TRBV11-2 and TRBJ2-5 provide the parts outside the CDR3, is EAGVAQSPRYKIIEKRQSVAFWCNPISGHATLYWYQQILGQGPKLLIQFQNNGVVDDSQLPKDRFSAERLKGVDSTLKIQPAKLEDSAVYLCASSFSPGQGFYTQYFGPGTRLLVL.

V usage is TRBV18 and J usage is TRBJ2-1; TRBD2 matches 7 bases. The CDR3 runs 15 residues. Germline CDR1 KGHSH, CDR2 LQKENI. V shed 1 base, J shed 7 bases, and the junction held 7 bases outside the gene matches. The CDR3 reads CASSPLALAFNEQFF. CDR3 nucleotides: TGTGCCAGCTCACCACTTGCACTAGCGTTTAATGAGCAGTTCTTC.

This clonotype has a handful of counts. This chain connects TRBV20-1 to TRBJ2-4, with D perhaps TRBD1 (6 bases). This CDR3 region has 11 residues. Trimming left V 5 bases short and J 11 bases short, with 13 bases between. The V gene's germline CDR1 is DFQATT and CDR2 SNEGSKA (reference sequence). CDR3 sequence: CSAPGQQFQYF. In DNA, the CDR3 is TGCAGTGCTCCGGGACAACAGTTTCAGTACTTC.